This TCR beta chain emerged from a study of graft-versus-host responses after intestinal transplantation. Study in general: Anti-thymocyte globulin induction, then tacrolimus and steroids for about three years, went to all recipients.

Remarks on this clone: Its antigen is not identified.

V was cut by 2 bases and J by 3 bases, with 14 bases left in between. Germline V CDR1 and CDR2: MNHNS, SASEGT. This CDR3 is built from 17 residues. TCRdb keeps only in-frame clones here, not all; method: immunoSEQ multiplex PCR. The table has fewer than 95,000 clones, about 95% seen once. The starting material was unstimulated CD4+ T cells sorted from spleen or lymph node cells, obtained before transplant. The V gene is TRBV6-1, the J gene TRBJ2-6; D might be TRBD2 (7 bases). This TCR derives from a human donor who was the organ donor for an intestinal transplant. The CDR3 sequence is CASSEFGGQGGANVLTF. The CDR3 DNA sequence: TGTGCCAGCAGTGAATTCGGGGGGCAAGGTGGGGCCAACGTCCTGACTTTC.